This T cell receptor (beta chain) was sequenced during a study of breast tumors, draining lymph nodes, adjacent tissues. General study points: Compared with lymph nodes, tumors were less diverse; compared with nontumor tissue, more. Tumor and nontumor repertoires were significantly more similar in luminal-like than in basal-like breast cancer.

This clonotype was recorded at least ten times. Antigen: not known. V lost 5 bases and J lost 4, with 15 bases in between. The CDR3 has 15 amino acids. Germline loops: CDR1 SGHTA, CDR2 FQGNSA. Samples came from axillary lymph nodes draining the breast cancer. Using its own MiXCR run on the multiplex PCR reads, TCRdb lists one record per CDR3 protein. The sample has 150,000 or so distinct CDR3 sequences, roughly 35% seen once. The material sequenced was axillary lymph node tissue. The gene calls are TRBV7-2 and TRBJ2-1, with D perhaps TRBD1 or TRBD2 (5 bases each). The source is a female donor with breast cancer. Some clones in this sample may be carry-over from other donors' samples. The CDR3 reads CASSIRPGPYNEQFF. CDR3 in DNA: TGTGCCAGCAGCATCAGACCGGGACCTTACAATGAGCAGTTCTTC.